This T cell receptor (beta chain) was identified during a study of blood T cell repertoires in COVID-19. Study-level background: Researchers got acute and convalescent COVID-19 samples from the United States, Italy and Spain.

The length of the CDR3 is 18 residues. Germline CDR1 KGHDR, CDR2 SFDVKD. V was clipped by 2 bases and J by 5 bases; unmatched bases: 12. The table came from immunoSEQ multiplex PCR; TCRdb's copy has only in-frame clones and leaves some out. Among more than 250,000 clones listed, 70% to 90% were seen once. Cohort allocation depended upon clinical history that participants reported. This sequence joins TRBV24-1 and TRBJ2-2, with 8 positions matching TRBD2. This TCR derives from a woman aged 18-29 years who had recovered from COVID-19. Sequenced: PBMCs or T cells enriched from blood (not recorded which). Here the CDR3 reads CATSDSLSGAGRTGELFF. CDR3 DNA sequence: TGTGCCACCAGTGATTCCCTTAGCGGGGCCGGCAGGACCGGGGAGCTGTTTTTT.